The rows below give T cell receptor beta chains drawn from one sample of a study of control samples from healthy donors and cancer patients. The protocol was immunoSEQ multiplex PCR, while the TCRdb copy is restricted to in-frame clones and leaves out a portion. The sample holds roughly 55,000 clones, more than 90% seen once. Sequenced input: PBMCs. These receptors all stem from a man aged 35 to 55 with colorectal cancer. Both conserved end residues are trimmed from each CDR3. Each record gives: D gene, J gene, CDR3 length, V gene, CDR3 protein. D genes are given only for firm matches.

NA | TRBJ1-2 | 9 | TRBV11-3 | ASPGRNFYT
NA | TRBJ2-1 | 11 | TRBV1 | TSRSDSSSEQF
TRBD2 | TRBJ2-1 | 17 | TRBV15 | ATSRSASGGLPSYNEQF
NA | TRBJ2-1 | 13 | TRBV11-2 | ASSPRLRDNNEQF
NA | TRBJ2-7 | 10 | TRBV5-1 | ASSPGAYEQY
TRBD1 | TRBJ2-7 | 12 | TRBV5-1 | ASSGGQGSGEQY
NA | TRBJ1-5 | 15 | TRBV21-1 | ASSKEIGGEGNQPQH
NA | TRBJ1-6 | 10 | TRBV21-1 | ASSLGYSPLH
TRBD2 | TRBJ2-3 | 13 | TRBV7-9 | ASSLLAGGLDTQY
NA | TRBJ1-2 | 13 | TRBV18 | ASSPPNSDNYGYT
NA | TRBJ2-1 | 13 | TRBV19 | ASSGGESSYNEQF
NA | TRBJ1-1 | 15 | TRBV19 | ASSIRPSVTMNTEAF
TRBD1 | TRBJ1-1 | 12 | TRBV6-1 | ASRDREANTEAF
NA | TRBJ1-2 | 14 | TRBV5-1 | ASSSASEARNYGYT
TRBD1 | TRBJ1-2 | 15 | TRBV11-3 | ASSSTRTGERNYGYT
NA | TRBJ1-6 | 14 | TRBV30 | AWSRKGLVYNSPLH
TRBD2 | TRBJ2-3 | 14 | TRBV9 | ASSPGLAGSRDTQY
TRBD1 | TRBJ2-3 | 14 | TRBV11-3 | ASSLGGTGGPDTQY
NA | TRBJ2-5 | 15 | TRBV5-1 | ASSLPGGGEVQETQY
NA | TRBJ1-1 | 11 | TRBV12-3/TRBV12-4 | ASSEQGNTEAF
NA | TRBJ2-3 | 11 | TRBV6-4 | ASSTGGTDTQY
TRBD1 | TRBJ2-5 | 14 | TRBV19 | ASNFGTGELQETQY
TRBD2 | TRBJ2-1 | 13 | TRBV7-7 | ASSDSGGAYNEQF
NA | TRBJ2-3 | 16 | TRBV13 | ASSLEGLGGPRTDTQY
TRBD2 | TRBJ2-4 | 15 | TRBV19 | ASSIDRRGAPGNIQY
NA | TRBJ2-1 | 11 | TRBV18 | ASSLTEHNEQF
TRBD2 | TRBJ2-3 | 13 | TRBV6-2/TRBV6-3 | ASSYLAGGADTQY
TRBD1 | TRBJ2-7 | 14 | TRBV14 | ASSPLLGTGLGEQY